This T cell receptor beta chain was sequenced during a study of molecular identifiers for immune sequencing clone quantification. About this clonotype itself: The antigen remains undetermined. A much larger clone lies one base from this, so it may be a read error.

Study conclusions and caveats: In naive cells, clones above 20 RNA copies held under 1% of molecules, whereas in effector cells they held over 99%.

Listed TCR primers, together with previously described methods, were used for the bulk TCR libraries. MiXCR, run by TCRdb on the PCR reads, gives a single entry per CDR3 protein. The data hold about 320,000 distinct CDR3 sequences, with 20% to 25% observed a single time. The sequence derives from a human donor in good health. Some libraries in this study had Jurkat cell RNA spiked in. Sample: naive CD8+ T cells from blood, with Jurkat cell RNA spiked in. Subset: FACS-sorted CD8+CD4-CCR7+CD45RA+ naive T cells.

CDR3 bases: TGCAGTGCCACCAGAGGTGTTGAGCCAGATACGCAGTATTTT. It codes for CSATRGVEPDTQYF. This chain uses TRBV20-1 with TRBJ2-3; D is undetermined. The CDR3 covers 14 residues. V lost 6 bases and J 4 bases, leaving 17 bases between the germline ends. Germline V gives CDR1 DFQATT, CDR2 SNEGSKA (reference sequence).